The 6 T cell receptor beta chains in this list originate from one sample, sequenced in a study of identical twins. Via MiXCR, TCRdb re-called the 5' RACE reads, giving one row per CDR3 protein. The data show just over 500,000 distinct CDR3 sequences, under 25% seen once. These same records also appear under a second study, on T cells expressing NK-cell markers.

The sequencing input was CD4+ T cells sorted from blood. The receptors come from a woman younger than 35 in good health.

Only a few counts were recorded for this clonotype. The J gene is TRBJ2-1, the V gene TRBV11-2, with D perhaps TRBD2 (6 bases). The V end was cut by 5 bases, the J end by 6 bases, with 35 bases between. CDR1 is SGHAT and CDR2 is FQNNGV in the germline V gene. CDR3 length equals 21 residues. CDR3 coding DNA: TGTGCCAGCAGCCTCGGTCGCGGGGTGGGCGGGACCTCAAAGTCCGTCAATGAGCAGTTCTTC. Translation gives CASSLGRGVGGTSKSVNEQFF.

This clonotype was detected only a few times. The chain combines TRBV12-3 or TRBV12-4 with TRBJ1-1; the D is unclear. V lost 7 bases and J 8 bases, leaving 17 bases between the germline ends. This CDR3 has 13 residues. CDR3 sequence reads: CASTPIWGKEAFF. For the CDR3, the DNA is TGTGCCAGCACGCCTATTTGGGGAAAAGAAGCTTTCTTT.

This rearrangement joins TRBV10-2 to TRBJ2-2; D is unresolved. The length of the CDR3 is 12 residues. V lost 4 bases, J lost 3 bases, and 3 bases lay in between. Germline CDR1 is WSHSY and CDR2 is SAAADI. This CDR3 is CASSVYTGELFF. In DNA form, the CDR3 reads TGCGCCAGCAGTGTATACACCGGGGAGCTGTTTTTT.

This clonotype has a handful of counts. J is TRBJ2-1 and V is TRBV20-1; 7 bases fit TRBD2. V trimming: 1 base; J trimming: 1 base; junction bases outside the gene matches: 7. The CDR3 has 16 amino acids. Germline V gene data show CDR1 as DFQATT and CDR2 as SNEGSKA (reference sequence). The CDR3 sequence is CSARVVSGYSYNEQFF. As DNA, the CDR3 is TGCAGTGCTAGAGTTGTTAGCGGGTATTCCTACAATGAGCAGTTCTTC.

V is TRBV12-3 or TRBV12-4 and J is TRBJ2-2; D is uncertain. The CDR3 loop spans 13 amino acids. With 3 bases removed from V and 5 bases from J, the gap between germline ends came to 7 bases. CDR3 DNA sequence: TGTGCCAGCAGTTTGGCGGAAACCGGGGAGCTGTTTTTT. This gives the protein CASSLAETGELFF.

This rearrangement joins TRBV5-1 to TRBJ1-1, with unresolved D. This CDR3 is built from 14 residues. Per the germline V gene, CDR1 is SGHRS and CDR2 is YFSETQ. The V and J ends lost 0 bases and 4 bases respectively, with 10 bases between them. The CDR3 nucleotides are TGCGCCAGCAGCTTGGGGGTAGGATCCACTGAAGCTTTCTTT. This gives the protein CASSLGVGSTEAFF.